The 6 T cell receptor beta chains in this list originate from one sample, sequenced in a study of T cell changes during pregnancy in multiple sclerosis. TCRdb keeps only in-frame clones here, not all; method: immunoSEQ multiplex PCR. In the table there are 90,000 to 150,000 clones, 80% to 95% of which are singletons. Material: peripheral blood, obtained before pregnancy. These TCRs come from a female donor with multiple sclerosis, enrolled in a pregnancy study.

This chain links TRBV11-2 with TRBJ1-2; TRBD1 might be the D (6 bases). This CDR3 is built from 14 residues. CDR1 and CDR2 (germline): SGHAT, FQNNGV. V dropped 5 bases and J dropped 3 bases, with 13 bases sitting between them. CDR3 in amino acids: CASSVGGRDYGYTF. DNA for the CDR3: TGTGCCAGCAGCGTCGGGGGGCGAGACTATGGCTACACCTTC.

This clone was observed once. The gene calls are TRBV2 and TRBJ2-5; 7 bases match TRBD1. The CDR3 covers 15 residues. Germline CDR1 SNHLY, CDR2 FYNNEI. The ends lost 7 bases at V and 2 bases at J; junction bases unmatched: 10. The CDR3 region is CASKLAGGFQETQYF. CDR3 in DNA: TGTGCCAGCAAGCTGGCAGGGGGTTTTCAAGAGACCCAGTACTTC. Full variable domain (missing parts from reference TRBV2 and TRBJ2-5): EPEVTQTPSHQVTQMGQEVILRCVPISNHLYFYWYRQILGQKVEFLVSFYNNEISEKSEIFDDQFSVERPDGSNFTLKIRSTKLEDSAMYFCASKLAGGFQETQYFGPGTRLLVL.

The chain uses TRBV11-2 and TRBJ1-1; possible D gene TRBD1, 6 bases. The V and J ends lost 3 bases and 7 bases respectively, with 18 bases between them. The germline CDR1 and CDR2 sequences are SGHAT and FQNNGV. The CDR3 runs 15 residues. This CDR3 is CASSFLRDRSFEAFF. The DNA of the CDR3 is TGTGCCAGCAGCTTCCTCCGCGACAGGTCCTTTGAAGCTTTCTTT.

The genes are TRBV25-1 and TRBJ1-1, with TRBD1 as a possible D gene (5 bases). The CDR3 runs to 16 residues. V was cut by 4 bases and J by 1 base, with 16 bases left in between. CDR1 and CDR2 (germline): MGHDK, SYGVNS. The CDR3 protein is CASSAGFGGGNTEAFF. CDR3 bases: TGTGCCAGCAGTGCCGGATTTGGGGGGGGGAACACTGAAGCTTTCTTT.

The rearrangement joins TRBV5-1 to TRBJ2-2; a weak D match, TRBD1 (5 bases). CDR3 length: 15 residues. Trimming took off 2 bases at V and 6 bases at J, with 14 bases between the two ends. CDR1 is SGHRS and CDR2 is YFSETQ in the germline V gene. The CDR3 loop reads CASSFTPGISGELFF. For the CDR3, the DNA is TGCGCCAGCAGCTTTACGCCAGGGATCTCCGGGGAGCTGTTTTTT.

The chain is built from TRBV18 and TRBJ2-5; unclear D gene. The CDR3 sequence is 13 residues long. The germline gives CDR1 KGHSH, CDR2 LQKENI. V lost 3 bases to trimming and J lost 2 bases, with 7 bases between them. CDR3 nucleotides: TGTGCCAGCTCACCGTTGGAGCAAGAGACCCAGTACTTC. Amino acids: CASSPLEQETQYF.